This T cell receptor beta chain was observed in a study of human T cells and chemical hapten exposure. Time point given: patch test 2, 6 weeks after DPC sensitization. Treatment described: therapeutic diphenylcyclopropenone sensitization with weekly scalp DPC. A few counts support this clonotype. TCRdb reanalysed the RACE reads using MiXCR and keeps one entry per CDR3 protein. The table shows approximately 96,000 distinct CDR3 sequences, with over 7.5% occurring only once. Trimming cost V 2 bases and J 9 bases, with 5 bases left between them. The germline CDR1 and CDR2 sequences are MDHEN and SYDVKM. The CDR3 is made up of 11 amino acids.

The receptor was derived from a woman in her 40s with alopecia areata. Some clones in this sample may be carry-over from other donors' samples. Sequenced here: whole blood, sampled in connection with sensitization to the hapten diphenylcyclopropenone (DPC). V is TRBV28 and J is TRBJ2-1; D perhaps matches TRBD2 (5 bases). This chain's CDR3 is CASSLRGEQFF. CDR3 DNA: TGTGCCAGCAGTTTACGGGGTGAGCAGTTCTTC.